Following are 17 T cell receptor beta chains from one sample sequenced in a study of T cell responses to AZD1222 COVID-19 vaccine. Method: immunoSEQ multiplex PCR; TCRdb's copy keeps in-frame clones and lacks some. Of some 150,000 clones in the sample, over 75% are singletons; the top ten hold 4% to 5.5%. Sequencing was performed on peripheral blood, taken 28 days after the second AZD1222 dose. Receptors were obtained from an adult who received the AZD1222 COVID-19 vaccine.

The gene calls are TRBV7-2 and TRBJ2-7; no clear D gene. V was cut by 2 bases and J by 3 bases, with 8 bases left in between. Per germline, CDR1 SGHTA and CDR2 FQGNSA. The CDR3 is made up of 13 amino acids. The CDR3 here is CASSLPYSYEQYF. DNA for the CDR3: TGTGCCAGCAGCTTACCCTACAGCTACGAGCAGTACTTC.

This chain uses TRBV7-9 with TRBJ1-2, with unresolved D. The CDR3 consists of 14 residues. V lost 5 bases and J lost 6, with 16 bases in between. Germline V gene data show CDR1 as SEHNR and CDR2 as FQNEAQ (reference sequence). DNA for the CDR3: TGTGCCAGCAGCCTACCACGTCCTCGTAATGGCTACACCTTC. Translating gives CASSLPRPRNGYTF.

V and J are TRBV11-2 and TRBJ1-1; 9 bases fit TRBD1. Germline lookup yields CDR1 SGHAT and CDR2 FQNNGV. V lost 7 bases, J lost 5 bases, and 8 bases stayed unmatched. The length of the CDR3 is 14 residues. CDR3 nucleotide sequence: TGTGCCAGCACCGTGACAGGGGGTGCAACTGAAGCTTTCTTT. It codes for CASTVTGGATEAFF.

The rearrangement links TRBV2 to TRBJ1-5, with unresolved D. Germline CDR1 and CDR2: SNHLY and FYNNEI. There are 13 residues in the CDR3. Trimming stripped 10 bases from V and 7 bases from J, with 17 bases between. In DNA form, the CDR3 reads TGTGCCACAACCGACGGGGTTCGGCAGCCCCAGCATTTT. It codes for CATTDGVRQPQHF.

This chain joins TRBV5-1 and TRBJ2-2; TRBD1 matches 7 bases. This CDR3 region has 14 residues. The V gene's germline CDR1 is SGHRS and CDR2 YFSETQ. V was pared by 4 bases and J by 4 bases, with 4 bases of the junction left unmatched. The CDR3, as DNA: TGCGCCAGCAGCCCCAGGGGGAGCACCGGGGAGCTGTTTTTT. Protein product: CASSPRGSTGELFF.

The rearrangement links TRBV7-6 to TRBJ2-7; D assignment may be TRBD1 or TRBD2 (6 bases each). Germline V gene lookup returns CDR1 SGHVS and CDR2 FNYEAQ. V shed 1 base and J shed 3 bases, with 19 bases lying between them. CDR3 length: 17 residues. In DNA form, the CDR3 reads TGTGCCAGCAGCTTAGATATGGGGGGCGCCGTTTACTACGAGCAGTACTTC. It translates to CASSLDMGGAVYYEQYF.

The chain recombines TRBV7-7 with TRBJ2-1; D is unclear. CDR3 length: 13 amino acids. CDR1 is SSHAT and CDR2 is FNYEAQ in the germline V gene (reference sequence). Trimming shortened V by 1 base and J by 5 bases, and 6 bases separated the two germline ends. CDR3 in DNA: TGTGCCAGCAGCTTAGGGCCAAACAATGAGCAGTTCTTC. It translates to CASSLGPNNEQFF.

The chain has TRBV11-1 and TRBJ1-1, with D tentatively TRBD1 (5 bases). Germline values: CDR1 SGHAT, CDR2 FQDESV (reference sequence). Trimming left V 6 bases short and J 4 bases short, with 12 bases between. The CDR3 is 13 residues long. The CDR3 loop is CASRLKGITEAFF. The DNA for the CDR3 is TGTGCCAGCAGGCTTAAGGGGATCACTGAAGCTTTCTTT.

The V gene is TRBV5-1, the J gene TRBJ1-3; D unclear. The CDR3 loop spans 15 amino acids. V shed 4 bases and J shed 1 base, with 12 bases lying between them. Per the germline V gene, CDR1 is SGHRS and CDR2 is YFSETQ. CDR3 loop: CASSPKKGSGNTIYF. In nucleotides, the CDR3 is TGCGCCAGCAGCCCTAAAAAGGGTTCTGGAAACACCATATATTTT.

The chain recombines TRBV4-1 with TRBJ2-1; D is perhaps TRBD2 (7 bases). The ends were cut back, 5 bases at V and 6 bases at J, with 14 bases in the middle. This CDR3 contains 14 residues. CDR1 is MGHRA, CDR2 YSYEKL, per germline. Here the CDR3 reads CASSRGGRTNEQFF. The CDR3 bases are TGCGCCAGCAGCAGGGGGGGGCGAACCAATGAGCAGTTCTTC.

The chain carries TRBV7-9 and TRBJ2-7, with D perhaps matching TRBD2 (6 bases). There are 14 residues in the CDR3. Trimming cost V 3 bases and J 3 bases, with 12 bases left between them. The germline V gene has CDR1 SEHNR and CDR2 FQNEAQ (reference sequence). DNA for the CDR3: TGTGCCAGCAGCTTTTCTTCGGACTACTACGAGCAGTACTTC. It encodes CASSFSSDYYEQYF.

The V call is TRBV9, the J call TRBJ2-3, with D unclear. Germline V gene data show CDR1 as SGDLS and CDR2 as YYNGEE. The V end was cut by 4 bases, the J end by 0 bases, with 12 bases between. The CDR3 consists of 15 residues. DNA of the CDR3: TGTGCCAGCAGCCGCGCCCTACTTAGCACAGATACGCAGTATTTT. This gives the protein CASSRALLSTDTQYF.

This sequence joins TRBV5-1 and TRBJ1-1; D might be TRBD1 (5 bases). The V end was cut by 1 base, the J end by 1 base, with 8 bases between. The CDR3 loop spans 14 amino acids. Germline-derived CDR1 and CDR2 are SGHRS and YFSETQ. CDR3 sequence reads: CASSLQGGNTEAFF. CDR3 in DNA: TGCGCCAGCAGCTTGCAGGGCGGGAACACTGAAGCTTTCTTT.

The chain uses TRBV30 and TRBJ1-5, with D perhaps matching TRBD1 (6 bases). The CDR3 consists of 14 residues. Trimming left V 2 bases short and J 3 bases short, with 11 bases between. Germline V lookup: CDR1 GTSNPN, CDR2 SVGIG (reference sequence). CDR3 DNA sequence: TGTGCCTGGAGTCAGGACAGATACAATCAGCCCCAGCATTTT. Residues: CAWSQDRYNQPQHF.

The chain recombines TRBV5-1 with TRBJ1-1; D is perhaps TRBD1 (6 bases). The CDR3 loop spans 16 amino acids. The germline CDR1 and CDR2 sequences are SGHRS and YFSETQ. Trimming took off 4 bases at V and 0 bases at J, with 16 bases between the two ends. CDR3 loop: CASSPDGGAMNTEAFF. CDR3 DNA: TGCGCCAGCAGCCCGGACGGGGGCGCTATGAACACTGAAGCTTTCTTT. The variable domain in full, completed from reference TRBV5-1 and TRBJ1-1, reads KAGVTQTPRYLIKTRGQQVTLSCSPISGHRSVSWYQQTPGQGLQFLFEYFSETQRNKGNFPGRFSGRQFSNSRSEMNVSTLELGDSALYLCASSPDGGAMNTEAFFGQGTRLTVV.

The chain has TRBV30 and TRBJ1-4; D unclear. V lost 0 bases to trimming and J lost 3 bases, with 8 bases between them. CDR3 length equals 14 residues. Per germline, CDR1 GTSNPN and CDR2 SVGIG (reference sequence). The CDR3 spells CAWSVDASNEKLFF. The CDR3 region has the DNA TGTGCCTGGAGTGTCGACGCCTCTAATGAAAAACTGTTTTTT.

V usage is TRBV20-1 and J usage is TRBJ2-7, with D uncertain. Germline V gene lookup returns CDR1 DFQATT and CDR2 SNEGSKA (reference sequence). V lost 3 bases and J 3 bases, leaving 6 bases between the germline ends. The CDR3 is 11 residues long. The CDR3 protein is CSARGHYEQYF. The CDR3 bases are TGCAGTGCTAGGGGCCACTACGAGCAGTACTTC.